Listed here are 25 T cell receptor beta chains from one sample, sequenced in a study of blood T cells in healthy people across ages. Alongside a J-beta primer mix, a sample-barcoded 5' primer served in a second PCR lasting roughly 7 to 11 cycles. One entry per CDR3 protein, called by TCRdb with MiXCR from the 5' RACE reads. The sample contains 1.5 million or so distinct CDR3 sequences, around two fifths of which appear only once. The sample consisted of blood. These receptors were obtained from a woman under 30 in good health.

In this sample, this clonotype turned up a few times. The chain's CDR3 is CASSPGTGVNTYEQYF. For the CDR3, the DNA is TGTGCCAGCAGCCCAGGGACAGGGGTCAACACCTACGAGCAGTACTTC. V is TRBV4-2 and J is TRBJ2-7, with 10 bases fitting TRBD1. This CDR3 comprises 16 residues. Germline CDR1 and CDR2: LGHNA and YNFKEQ. J lost 2 bases, V lost 4 bases, and 8 bases had no gene match.

This chain uses TRBV20-1 with TRBJ2-1; D is perhaps TRBD2 (6 bases). This CDR3 spans 15 amino acids. The V gene's germline CDR1 is DFQATT and CDR2 SNEGSKA (reference sequence). V was trimmed by 6 bases and J by 0 bases, leaving 15 bases between them. CDR3: CSAPRAGNSYNEQFF. In DNA form, the CDR3 reads TGCAGTGCACCGCGGGCGGGGAACTCCTACAATGAGCAGTTCTTC.

Of note for this clonotype: The junction departs from germline at one end; a sequencing error may be responsible. The rearrangement joins TRBV7-3 to TRBJ1-2; a possible D gene is TRBD1 (5 bases). The CDR3 loop spans 13 amino acids. In germline, CDR1 is SGHTA, CDR2 FQGTGA. The CDR3, as DNA: TGTGCCAGCAGTCTTGACAGTAACTATGGCTACATCTTC. Amino acids: CASSLDSNYGYIF.

CDR3 DNA sequence: TGTGCCAGCAGTTTGAAGGGGGGTGACAATGAGCAGTTCTTC. Translating it yields CASSLKGGDNEQFF. The J gene is TRBJ2-1, the V gene TRBV12-3 or TRBV12-4; D is perhaps TRBD1 or TRBD2 (6 bases each). The CDR3 consists of 14 residues. Trimming removed 3 bases from V and 5 bases from J, with 11 bases in between.

In the case of this clonotype: This may come from a read error, since a much larger clone is one base off. The chain links TRBV4-1 to TRBJ1-5; possible D gene TRBD1, 6 bases. Trimming stripped 0 bases from V and 5 bases from J, with 11 bases between. This CDR3 is 15 amino acids long. Germline V gene sequence: CDR1 MGHRA, CDR2 YSYEKL. CDR3 sequence (DNA): TGCGCCAGCAGCCAAGAGGGGGCAGGGCATCAGCCCCAGCATTTT. This gives the protein CASSQEGAGHQPQHF.

The J gene is TRBJ2-7, the V gene TRBV10-3; 11 bases match TRBD2. The CDR3 covers 16 residues. Per germline, CDR1 ENHRY and CDR2 SYGVKD. The ends lost 4 bases at V and 7 bases at J; junction bases unmatched: 12. CDR3 nucleotide sequence: TGTGCCATCAGTGGGGTAGGGACTAGCGGCTTTGTGGAGCAGTACTTC. Translation gives CAISGVGTSGFVEQYF.

The chain employs TRBV20-1 and TRBJ2-1, with 10 bases identical to TRBD1. This CDR3 comprises 15 residues. CDR1 is DFQATT, CDR2 SNEGSKA, per germline (reference sequence). Germline trimming cut 3 bases from V and 8 bases from J; bases unmatched to any gene: 10. The CDR3 loop is CSASAGTGVVDEQFF. The CDR3 DNA sequence: TGCAGTGCTAGTGCCGGGACAGGGGTTGTCGATGAGCAGTTCTTC.

The chain employs TRBV6-4 and TRBJ2-1; D is tentatively TRBD1 or TRBD2 (5 bases each). V was trimmed by 8 bases and J by 6 bases, leaving 17 bases between them. The germline V gene has CDR1 MRHNA and CDR2 SNTAGT. CDR3 length equals 14 residues. CDR3 nucleotides: TGTGCCAGCTCCACCGGAAAAGGGACCAATGAGCAGTTCTTC. It encodes CASSTGKGTNEQFF.

This chain links TRBV27 with TRBJ2-5; the D call may be TRBD1 or TRBD2 (5 bases each). Per germline, CDR1 MNHEY and CDR2 SMNVEV (reference sequence). Trimming shortened V by 5 bases and J by 1 base, and 17 bases separated the two germline ends. The CDR3 runs 16 residues. The CDR3 nucleotides read TGTGCCAGCAGTCCCGAAAGGCGAGGGGCCCAAGAGACCCAGTACTTC. Protein sequence: CASSPERRGAQETQYF.

Comments on this clonotype: A much more abundant neighbour one base away suggests this may be a read error. The CDR3 coding sequence is TGCAGTGCTAGAGGGGAGGAATTAAGTGACTACACCTTC. Translated, it gives CSARGEELSDYTF. The rearrangement links TRBV20-1 to TRBJ1-2; D is unresolved. Trimming pared 1 base from V and 10 bases from J, leaving 16 bases between. This CDR3 has 13 residues. CDR1 DFQATT and CDR2 SNEGSKA come from the germline V gene (reference sequence).

The table lists this clonotype with a few counts. This chain connects TRBV6-2 or TRBV6-3 to TRBJ2-1; 8 bases are shared with TRBD2. The germline gives CDR1 MNHEY, CDR2 SVGEGT. The CDR3 consists of 14 residues. With V trimmed by 7 bases and J by 5 bases, 7 bases remained unmatched. CDR3 sequence (DNA): TGTGCCAGCACCATTAGCGGGGCTAACAATGAGCAGTTCTTC. Translation: CASTISGANNEQFF.

As concerns this clonotype: This may arise from a read error, as a much more abundant clone is one base away. The genes are TRBV25-1 and TRBJ2-7; 8 bases line up with TRBD1. The germline CDR1 and CDR2 sequences are MGHDK and SYGVNS. V lost 2 bases and J lost 2; bases outside the gene matches: 11. This CDR3 has 17 amino acids. In DNA, the CDR3 is TGTGCCAGCAGTGAACCGACGTCCCAGGACAGGGCCTACGAGCAGTACTTC. Encoded protein: CASSEPTSQDRAYEQYF.

This clonotype was recorded once. This chain uses TRBV12-3 or TRBV12-4 with TRBJ2-7; possible D gene TRBD2, 7 bases. CDR3 length equals 13 residues. Trimming left V 7 bases short and J 4 bases short, with 14 bases between. The CDR3 nucleotides read TGTGCCAGCAATCTACAGGGAGGGTACGAGCAGTACTTC. This codes for CASNLQGGYEQYF.

The J gene is TRBJ2-4, the V gene TRBV2; 12 positions agree with TRBD2. The end of the DNA aligns better with TRBJ2-5, so the J call may be wrong. There are 16 residues in the CDR3. From germline, CDR1 is SNHLY and CDR2 FYNNEI. The CDR3 sequence is CASSARLAGVKETQYF. As DNA, the CDR3 is TGTGCCAGCAGTGCGAGACTAGCGGGAGTAAAGGAGACCCAGTACTTC.

The genes are TRBV25-1 and TRBJ1-5; D may be TRBD1 (5 bases). With 7 bases removed from V and 2 bases from J, the gap between germline ends came to 9 bases. The CDR3 contains 13 residues. The V gene's germline CDR1 is MGHDK and CDR2 SYGVNS. The CDR3, as DNA: TGTGCCAGCAAAGGGGAGGGCAATCAGCCCCAGCATTTT. Protein: CASKGEGNQPQHF.

The chain joins TRBV30 to TRBJ2-7, with 7 bases aligning to TRBD2. V was clipped by 2 bases and J by 7 bases; unmatched bases: 5. CDR1 and CDR2 (germline): GTSNPN, SVGIG (reference sequence). The CDR3 covers 12 residues. The CDR3 coding sequence is TGTGCCTGGAGTCGGTCGGGAGGAGAGCAGTACTTC. The encoded protein is CAWSRSGGEQYF.

V is TRBV6-2 or TRBV6-3 and J is TRBJ2-7; TRBD1 matches 7 bases. Germline CDR1 and CDR2: MNHEY and SVGEGT. V gave up 2 bases and J gave up 7 bases; unmatched junction bases: 20. The CDR3 covers 18 residues. The chain's CDR3 is CASSYLPRGPGLGNEQYF. The CDR3 DNA sequence: TGTGCCAGCAGTTACCTACCTAGGGGGCCCGGACTGGGTAATGAGCAGTACTTC.

This clonotype showed up just a few times. The chain links TRBV4-1 to TRBJ2-7; the match to TRBD2 covers 8 bases. Looked up from germline, CDR1 is MGHRA and CDR2 is YSYEKL. This CDR3 comprises 16 residues. Germline trimming cut 1 base from V and 0 bases from J; bases unmatched to any gene: 5. The CDR3: CASSQVPGGGSYEQYF. As DNA, the CDR3 is TGCGCCAGCAGCCAAGTACCCGGGGGGGGCTCCTACGAGCAGTACTTC.

This clonotype came up once. This sequence joins TRBV10-1 and TRBJ1-2; D is undetermined. The germline V gene encodes CDR1 WNHNN and CDR2 SYGVQD (reference sequence). V lost 2 bases and J 2 bases, leaving 6 bases between the germline ends. This CDR3 is built from 13 residues. The CDR3 spells CASSENANYGYTF. The CDR3, as DNA: TGCGCCAGCAGTGAGAACGCGAACTATGGCTACACCTTC.

The V and J genes are TRBV2 and TRBJ1-6; no definite D call. This CDR3 contains 12 residues. CDR1 is SNHLY, CDR2 FYNNEI, per germline. CDR3 in DNA: TGTACCGACGGTAGAGATAATTCACCCCTCCACTTT. The encoded protein is CTDGRDNSPLHF. Looking up the rest from reference TRBV2 and TRBJ1-6 gives the full variable domain: EPEVTQTPSHQVTQMGQEVILRCVPISNHLYFYWYRQILGQKVEFLVSFYNNEISEKSEIFDDQFSVERPDGSNFTLKIRSTKLEDSAMYFCTDGRDNSPLHFGNGTRLTVT.

The chain has TRBV7-2 and TRBJ1-1; D unclear. This CDR3 has 15 residues. The germline V gene has CDR1 SGHTA and CDR2 FQGNSA. V dropped 5 bases and J dropped 1 base, with 14 bases sitting between them. In nucleotides, the CDR3 is TGTGCCAGCAGCCCGCGGTCGGGCAGGAACACTGAAGCTTTCTTT. Protein sequence: CASSPRSGRNTEAFF. The full variable domain, completed using reference TRBV7-2 and TRBJ1-1, is GAGVSQSPSNKVTEKGKDVELRCDPISGHTALYWYRQSLGQGLEFLIYFQGNSAPDKSGLPSDRFSAERTGGSVSTLTIQRTQQEDSAVYLCASSPRSGRNTEAFFGQGTRLTVV.

This clonotype occurred a few times. This chain uses TRBV4-1 with TRBJ1-2, with D maybe TRBD1 (5 bases). Germline V gene lookup returns CDR1 MGHRA and CDR2 YSYEKL. The length of the CDR3 is 14 residues. The V and J ends lost 3 bases and 4 bases respectively, with 12 bases between them. Written as DNA, the CDR3 is TGCGCCAGCAGCCAGGTACAGGATCCCTATGGCTACACCTTC. Residues: CASSQVQDPYGYTF.

The chain links TRBV7-9 to TRBJ1-1, with 10 nucleotides matching TRBD1. The V gene's germline CDR1 is SEHNR and CDR2 FQNEAQ (reference sequence). V lost 4 bases to trimming and J lost 7 bases; unmatched junction nucleotides: 6. This CDR3 is built from 14 residues. The CDR3, as DNA: TGTGCCAGCAGCTACATGGACAGGGGGATTGAAGCTTTCTTT. It codes for CASSYMDRGIEAFF.

The chain has TRBV11-2 and TRBJ2-1; the match to TRBD2 covers 8 bases. The CDR3 is 17 amino acids. CDR1 is SGHAT and CDR2 is FQNNGV in the germline V gene. V lost 4 bases, J lost 6 bases, and 14 bases stayed unmatched. The CDR3 sequence is CASSYRPRSGNSNEQFF. The CDR3 DNA follows: TGTGCCAGCAGCTATCGCCCCCGTAGCGGGAATAGCAATGAGCAGTTCTTC.

This clonotype turned up a few times. This chain connects TRBV27 to TRBJ2-1, with D possibly TRBD2 on 5 matching bases. This CDR3 region has 16 residues. V was pared by 3 bases and J by 5 bases, with 17 bases between. Germline CDR1 MNHEY, CDR2 SMNVEV (reference sequence). The CDR3 sequence is CASSFQRKPGHNEQFF. The CDR3 nucleotides read TGTGCCAGCAGTTTCCAGCGGAAGCCAGGTCACAATGAGCAGTTCTTC.